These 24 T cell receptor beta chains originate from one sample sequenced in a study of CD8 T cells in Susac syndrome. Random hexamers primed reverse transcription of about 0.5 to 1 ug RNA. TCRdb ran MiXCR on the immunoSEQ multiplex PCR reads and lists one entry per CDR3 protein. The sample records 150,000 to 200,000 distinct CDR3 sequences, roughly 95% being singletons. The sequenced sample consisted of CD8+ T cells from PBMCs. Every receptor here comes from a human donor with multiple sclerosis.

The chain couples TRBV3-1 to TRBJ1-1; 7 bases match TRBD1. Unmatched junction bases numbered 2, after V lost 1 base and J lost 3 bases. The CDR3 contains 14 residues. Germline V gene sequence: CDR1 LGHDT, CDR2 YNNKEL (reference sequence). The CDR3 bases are TGTGCCAGCAGCCAAGGACAGGGATACACTGAAGCTTTCTTT. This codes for CASSQGQGYTEAFF.

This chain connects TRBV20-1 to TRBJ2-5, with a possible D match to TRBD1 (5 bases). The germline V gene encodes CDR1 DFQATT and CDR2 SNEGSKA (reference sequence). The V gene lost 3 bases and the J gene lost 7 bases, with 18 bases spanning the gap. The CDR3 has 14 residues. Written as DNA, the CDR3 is TGCAGTGCTAGTCCCTACTCCGGCCAGGGGACCCAGTACTTC. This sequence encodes CSASPYSGQGTQYF.

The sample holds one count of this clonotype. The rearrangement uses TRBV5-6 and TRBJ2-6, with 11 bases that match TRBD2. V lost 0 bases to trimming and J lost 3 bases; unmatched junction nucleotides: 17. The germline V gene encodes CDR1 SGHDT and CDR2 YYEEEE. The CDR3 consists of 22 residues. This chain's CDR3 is CASSLAPPTGTSGKYGANVLTF. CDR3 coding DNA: TGTGCCAGCAGCTTGGCCCCTCCTACCGGGACTAGCGGAAAGTATGGGGCCAACGTCCTGACTTTC.

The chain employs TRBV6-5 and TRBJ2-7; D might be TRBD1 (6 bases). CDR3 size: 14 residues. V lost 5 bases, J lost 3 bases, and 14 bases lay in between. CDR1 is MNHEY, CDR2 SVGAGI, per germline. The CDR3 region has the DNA TGTGCCAGCAGTCGGGACGAAGGGGGCTACGAGCAGTACTTC. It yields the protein CASSRDEGGYEQYF.

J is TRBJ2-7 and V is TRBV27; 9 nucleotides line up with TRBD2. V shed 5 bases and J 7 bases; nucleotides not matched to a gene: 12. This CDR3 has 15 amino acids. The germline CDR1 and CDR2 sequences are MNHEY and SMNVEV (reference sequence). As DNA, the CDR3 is TGTGCCAGCAGTCTACGAGCGGGAGGCCTTGGTGAGCAGTACTTC. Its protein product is CASSLRAGGLGEQYF.

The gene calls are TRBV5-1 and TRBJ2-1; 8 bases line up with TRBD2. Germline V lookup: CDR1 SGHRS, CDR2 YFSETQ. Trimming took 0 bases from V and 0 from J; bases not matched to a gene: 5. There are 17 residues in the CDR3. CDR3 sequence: CASSLVGGRTSYNEQFF. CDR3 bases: TGCGCCAGCAGCTTGGTGGGCGGGAGGACCTCCTACAATGAGCAGTTCTTC.

CDR3 protein: CASSPGQSNEKLFF. DNA for the CDR3: TGTGCCAGCAGTCCGGGACAGTCTAATGAAAAACTGTTTTTT. This chain joins TRBV2 and TRBJ1-4; 7 bases fit TRBD1. The V and J ends lost 5 bases and 3 bases, in that order; junction bases with no gene match: 3. This CDR3 is built from 14 residues. Germline V CDR1 and CDR2: SNHLY, FYNNEI. The variable domain in full, completed from reference TRBV2 and TRBJ1-4, reads EPEVTQTPSHQVTQMGQEVILRCVPISNHLYFYWYRQILGQKVEFLVSFYNNEISEKSEIFDDQFSVERPDGSNFTLKIRSTKLEDSAMYFCASSPGQSNEKLFFGSGTQLSVL.

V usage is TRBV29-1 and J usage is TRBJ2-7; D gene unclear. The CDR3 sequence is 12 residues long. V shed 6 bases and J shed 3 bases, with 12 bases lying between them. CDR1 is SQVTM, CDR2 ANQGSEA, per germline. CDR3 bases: TGCAGCGTAACTGCTGGAAACTACGAGCAGTACTTC. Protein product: CSVTAGNYEQYF.

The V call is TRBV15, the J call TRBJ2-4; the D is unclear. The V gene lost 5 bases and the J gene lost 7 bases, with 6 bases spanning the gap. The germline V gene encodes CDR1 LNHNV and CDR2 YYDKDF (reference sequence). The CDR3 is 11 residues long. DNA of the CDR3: TGTGCCACCAGCCTAAGTAACATTCAGTACTTC. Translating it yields CATSLSNIQYF.

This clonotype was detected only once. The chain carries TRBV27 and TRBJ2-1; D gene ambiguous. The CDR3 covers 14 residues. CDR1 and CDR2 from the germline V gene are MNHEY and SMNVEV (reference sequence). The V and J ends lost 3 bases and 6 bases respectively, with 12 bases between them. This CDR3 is CASSFGGPVNEQFF. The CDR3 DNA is TGTGCCAGCAGTTTTGGCGGCCCGGTCAATGAGCAGTTCTTC.

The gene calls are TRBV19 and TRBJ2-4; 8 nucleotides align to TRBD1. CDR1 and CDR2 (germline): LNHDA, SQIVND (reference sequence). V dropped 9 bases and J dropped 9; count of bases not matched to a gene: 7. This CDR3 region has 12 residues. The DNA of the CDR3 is TGTGCCAGCGTGGGACAGGCCGGCATTCAGTACTTC. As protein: CASVGQAGIQYF.

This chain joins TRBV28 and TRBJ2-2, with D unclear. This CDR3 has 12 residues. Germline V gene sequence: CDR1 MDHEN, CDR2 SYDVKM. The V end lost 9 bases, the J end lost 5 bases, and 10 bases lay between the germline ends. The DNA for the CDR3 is TGTGCCAGTCGAGCTCAGACCGGGGAGCTGTTTTTT. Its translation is CASRAQTGELFF.

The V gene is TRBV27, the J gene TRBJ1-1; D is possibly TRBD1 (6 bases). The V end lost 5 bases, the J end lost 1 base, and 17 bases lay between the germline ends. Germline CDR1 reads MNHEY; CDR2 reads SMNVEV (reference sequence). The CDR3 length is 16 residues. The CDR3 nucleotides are TGTGCCAGCAGTCATAAGTACAGGGAAGGGAACACTGAAGCTTTCTTT. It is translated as CASSHKYREGNTEAFF.

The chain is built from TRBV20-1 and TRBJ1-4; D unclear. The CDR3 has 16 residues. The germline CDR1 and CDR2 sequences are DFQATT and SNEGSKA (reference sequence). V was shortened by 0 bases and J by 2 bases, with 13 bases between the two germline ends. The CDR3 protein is CSARDDQGGTNEKLFF. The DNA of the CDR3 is TGCAGTGCTAGAGATGACCAAGGTGGGACTAATGAAAAACTGTTTTTT.

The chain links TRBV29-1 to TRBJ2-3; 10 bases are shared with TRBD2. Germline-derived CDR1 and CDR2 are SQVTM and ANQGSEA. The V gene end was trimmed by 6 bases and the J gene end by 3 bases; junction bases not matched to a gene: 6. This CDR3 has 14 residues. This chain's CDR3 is CSVVSSGSTDTQYF. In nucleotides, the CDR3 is TGCAGCGTGGTGTCTAGCGGGAGTACAGATACGCAGTATTTT.

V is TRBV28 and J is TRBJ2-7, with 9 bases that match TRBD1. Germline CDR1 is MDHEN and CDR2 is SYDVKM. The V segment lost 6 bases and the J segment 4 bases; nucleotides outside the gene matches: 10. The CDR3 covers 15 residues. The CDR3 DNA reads TGTGCCAGCAGCTTACCCGACAGGGGGAATTACGAGCAGTACTTC. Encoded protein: CASSLPDRGNYEQYF.

As DNA, the CDR3 is TGTGCCAGCCTCAGCAGCGCGGCCTACGAGCAGTACTTC. Translating it yields CASLSSAAYEQYF. The rearrangement joins TRBV2 to TRBJ2-7, with D hard to call. This CDR3 spans 13 amino acids. V was trimmed by 8 bases and J by 2 bases, leaving 13 bases between them. Germline V lookup: CDR1 SNHLY, CDR2 FYNNEI. Full variable domain (outside the CDR3, taken from reference TRBV2 and TRBJ2-7): EPEVTQTPSHQVTQMGQEVILRCVPISNHLYFYWYRQILGQKVEFLVSFYNNEISEKSEIFDDQFSVERPDGSNFTLKIRSTKLEDSAMYFCASLSSAAYEQYFGPGTRLTVT.

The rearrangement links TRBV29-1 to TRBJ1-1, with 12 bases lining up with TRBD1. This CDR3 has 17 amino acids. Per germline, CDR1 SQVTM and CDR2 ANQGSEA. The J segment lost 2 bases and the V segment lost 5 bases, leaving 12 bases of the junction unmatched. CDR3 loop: CSVTWDRGLYLNTEAFF. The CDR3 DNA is TGCAGCGTTACCTGGGACAGGGGGCTTTATCTCAACACTGAAGCTTTCTTT.

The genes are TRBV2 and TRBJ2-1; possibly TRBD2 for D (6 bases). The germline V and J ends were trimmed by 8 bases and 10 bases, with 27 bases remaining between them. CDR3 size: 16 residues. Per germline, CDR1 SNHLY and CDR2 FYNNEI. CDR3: CASAPFPGADSHEQFF. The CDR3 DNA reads TGTGCCAGCGCCCCGTTTCCGGGAGCAGATTCGCACGAGCAGTTCTTC.

This CDR3 reads CASSVVGALDEQFF. The CDR3 DNA follows: TGTGCCAGCAGCGTAGTAGGGGCCTTAGATGAGCAGTTCTTC. The rearrangement uses TRBV9 and TRBJ2-1; D may be TRBD1 (5 bases). The CDR3 length is 14 residues. Trimming stripped 0 bases from V and 8 bases from J, with 12 bases between. From germline, CDR1 is SGDLS and CDR2 YYNGEE. The variable domain in full, completed from reference TRBV9 and TRBJ2-1, reads DSGVTQTPKHLITATGQRVTLRCSPRSGDLSVYWYQQSLDQGLQFLIQYYNGEERAKGNILERFSAQQFPDLHSELNLSSLELGDSALYFCASSVVGALDEQFFGPGTRLTVL.

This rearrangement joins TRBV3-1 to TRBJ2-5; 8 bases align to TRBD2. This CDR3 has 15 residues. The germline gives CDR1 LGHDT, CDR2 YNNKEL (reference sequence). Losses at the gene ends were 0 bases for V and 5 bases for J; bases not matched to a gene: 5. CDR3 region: CASSQEPGGLETQYF. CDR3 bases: TGTGCCAGCAGCCAAGAGCCGGGAGGGCTGGAGACCCAGTACTTC.

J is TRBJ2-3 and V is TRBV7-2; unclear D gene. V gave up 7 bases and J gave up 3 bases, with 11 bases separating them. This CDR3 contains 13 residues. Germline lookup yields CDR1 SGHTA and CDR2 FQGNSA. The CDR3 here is CASTSFPTDTQYF. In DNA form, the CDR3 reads TGTGCCAGCACCTCTTTTCCAACAGATACGCAGTATTTT.

In DNA, the CDR3 is TGCGCCAGCAGCCCCTCATCCCGACCGAGCCCTAGCACAGATACGCAGTATTTT. Encoded protein: CASSPSSRPSPSTDTQYF. The V and J genes are TRBV4-1 and TRBJ2-3; D is unclear. This CDR3 region has 18 residues. Germline assignment: CDR1 MGHRA and CDR2 YSYEKL. The V end was cut by 4 bases, the J end by 0 bases, with 20 bases between.

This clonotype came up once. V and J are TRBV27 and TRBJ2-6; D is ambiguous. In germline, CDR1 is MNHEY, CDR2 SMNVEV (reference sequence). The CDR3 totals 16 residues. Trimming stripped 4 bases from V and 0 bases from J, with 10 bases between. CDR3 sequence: CASSSYSGSGANVLTF. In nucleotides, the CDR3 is TGTGCCAGCAGTTCCTACAGTGGCTCTGGGGCCAACGTCCTGACTTTC.